Following are 24 T cell receptor beta chains from one sample sequenced in a study of blood T cells in healthy people across ages. With a J-beta primer mix and a sample-barcoded 5' primer, a second PCR ran about 7 to 11 cycles. TCRdb independently ran MiXCR on the 5' RACE reads; one entry per CDR3 protein. This sample has approximately 830,000 distinct CDR3 sequences, with around 62% found just once. Material for sequencing was blood. The receptor source for this set is a young man in good health.

This clonotype occurred a few times. V usage is TRBV20-1 and J usage is TRBJ2-5; 8 bases line up with TRBD1. Trimming took 3 bases from V and 3 from J; bases not matched to a gene: 12. CDR1 and CDR2 from the germline V gene are DFQATT and SNEGSKA (reference sequence). The CDR3 is 16 amino acids. The CDR3 DNA follows: TGCAGTGCTAGTCCCAGGGGGCGGGTAATGGAAGAGACCCAGTACTTC. Protein product: CSASPRGRVMEETQYF.

This chain uses TRBV20-1 with TRBJ2-3; TRBD1 or TRBD2 may be the D gene (6 bases each). This CDR3 contains 17 residues. Germline assignment: CDR1 DFQATT and CDR2 SNEGSKA (reference sequence). V lost 2 bases, J lost 0 bases, and 18 bases lay in between. CDR3: CSARLVGGPSSTDTQYF. The CDR3 nucleotides are TGCAGTGCTAGATTGGTCGGGGGCCCATCTAGCACAGATACGCAGTATTTT.

This chain uses TRBV7-2 with TRBJ2-1, with TRBD2 as a possible D gene (5 bases). Trimming took off 6 bases at V and 8 bases at J, with 17 bases between the two ends. CDR3 length: 14 residues. Germline-derived CDR1 and CDR2 are SGHTA and FQGNSA. The CDR3 coding sequence is TGTGCCAGCAGTCCCCGGCAAGGGAGCGATGAGCAGTTCTTC. Protein: CASSPRQGSDEQFF.

V gene TRBV6-5 combines with J gene TRBJ2-1; possibly TRBD1 for D (5 bases). The CDR3 covers 12 residues. V was cut by 4 bases and J by 6 bases, with 7 bases left in between. Germline V gives CDR1 MNHEY, CDR2 SVGAGI. The CDR3 nucleotides are TGTGCCAGCAGTTCCACAGGCAATGAGCAGTTCTTC. Protein: CASSSTGNEQFF.

This chain connects TRBV9 to TRBJ2-3; D is undetermined. Germline assignment: CDR1 SGDLS and CDR2 YYNGEE. The CDR3 has 14 amino acids. The V and J ends lost 0 bases and 4 bases respectively, with 9 bases between them. CDR3: CASSVVAYSDTQYF. The CDR3 DNA follows: TGTGCCAGCAGCGTAGTTGCGTATTCAGATACGCAGTATTTT.

The DNA for the CDR3 is TGCAGTGCTAGGTGGGCAGCCTCAGCCAAAAACATTCAGTACTTC. This codes for CSARWAASAKNIQYF. The chain has TRBV20-1 and TRBJ2-4; no reliable D call. Germline values: CDR1 DFQATT, CDR2 SNEGSKA (reference sequence). The CDR3 has 15 residues. V was pared by 3 bases and J by 0 bases, with 12 bases between.

This rearrangement joins TRBV3-1 to TRBJ2-1; D is possibly TRBD1 (5 bases). The CDR3 sequence is 15 residues long. Deletions cut 0 bases from V and 7 bases from J, with 13 bases between. CDR1 and CDR2 from the germline V gene are LGHDT and YNNKEL (reference sequence). CDR3 sequence (DNA): TGTGCCAGCAGCCAAGATGGCCAGGGAACTAATGAGCAGTTCTTC. Its protein product is CASSQDGQGTNEQFF.

This chain joins TRBV4-3 and TRBJ2-5; possible D gene TRBD2, 5 bases. The J call may be incorrect, as the DNA end agrees better with TRBJ2-7. Germline CDR1 LGHNA, CDR2 YSLEER. The CDR3 is 15 residues long. This CDR3 is CASSQLTGLSYEQYF. DNA for the CDR3: TGCGCCAGCAGCCAATTGACGGGGTTATCCTACGAGCAGTACTTC.

This clonotype was counted a few times. The J gene is TRBJ1-6, the V gene TRBV12-3 or TRBV12-4, with a possible D match to TRBD1 (5 bases). Trimming pared 7 bases from V and 5 bases from J, leaving 12 bases between. The CDR3 extends over 14 amino acids. In nucleotides, the CDR3 is TGTGCCAGCAACCCGGGACGGGATAATTCACCCCTCCACTTT. It specifies CASNPGRDNSPLHF.

This clonotype has just a few counts. The chain has TRBV20-1 and TRBJ2-3; TRBD1 matches at 9 bases. This CDR3 has 15 residues. Trimming at V came to 3 bases and at J to 9 bases, leaving 13 bases not matched to a gene. Germline CDR1 and CDR2: DFQATT and SNEGSKA (reference sequence). The CDR3 sequence is CSARSPGQGSWTQYF. CDR3 nucleotide sequence: TGCAGTGCTAGGTCTCCGGGACAGGGATCATGGACGCAGTATTTT.

The chain couples TRBV20-1 to TRBJ2-5; 7 bases align to TRBD2. Per germline, CDR1 DFQATT and CDR2 SNEGSKA (reference sequence). CDR3 length: 15 residues. The CDR3 coding sequence is TGCAGCGTAAAACCCCGGGAGGTGTACCAAGAGACCCAGTACTTC. Translated, it gives CSVKPREVYQETQYF.

The J gene is TRBJ2-1, the V gene TRBV6-6, with 13 positions matching TRBD2. J lost 6 bases, V lost 7 bases, and 9 bases had no gene match. The germline V gene encodes CDR1 MNHNY and CDR2 SVGAGI (reference sequence). This CDR3 has 16 amino acids. The CDR3 DNA reads TGTGCCAGCACCACTAGCGGGAGGGCGGGTTTCAATGAGCAGTTCTTC. It yields the protein CASTTSGRAGFNEQFF.

This sequence joins TRBV5-1 and TRBJ2-7, with TRBD1 as a possible D gene (5 bases). Between the trimmed V and J ends, which lost 4 bases and 1 base, there was a span of 12 bases. Germline assignment: CDR1 SGHRS and CDR2 YFSETQ. CDR3 length equals 14 residues. CDR3 coding DNA: TGCGCCAGCAGCCCGGGCCCAGGGTCCTACGAGCAGTACTTC. Amino acid sequence: CASSPGPGSYEQYF. The variable domain in full, completed from reference TRBV5-1 and TRBJ2-7, reads KAGVTQTPRYLIKTRGQQVTLSCSPISGHRSVSWYQQTPGQGLQFLFEYFSETQRNKGNFPGRFSGRQFSNSRSEMNVSTLELGDSALYLCASSPGPGSYEQYFGPGTRLTVT.

This sequence joins TRBV6-6 and TRBJ1-4; tentatively, D is TRBD1 (5 bases). The CDR3 totals 15 residues. Trimming took 2 bases from V and 5 from J, leaving 12 bases between them. Germline CDR1 and CDR2: MNHNY and SVGAGI (reference sequence). The DNA of the CDR3 is TGTGCCAGCAGTTACAGAGGGACGTTAAATGAAAAACTGTTTTTT. Amino acids: CASSYRGTLNEKLFF.

To note about this clonotype: This may stem from a read error, because a much larger clone lies one nucleotide away. The rearrangement joins TRBV6-4 to TRBJ2-1; 10 bases fit TRBD2. The DNA end is a closer match to TRBJ2-7, so the J assignment may be wrong. In germline, CDR1 is MRHNA, CDR2 SNTAGT. This CDR3 comprises 15 residues. The CDR3 bases are TGTGCCAGCAGTGACTCTAGCGGGGGGTACAATGAGCAGTACTTC. This translates into CASSDSSGGYNEQYF.

The chain links TRBV30 to TRBJ2-5; D unclear. The V and J ends lost 2 bases and 2 bases respectively, with 9 bases between them. Germline V gene sequence: CDR1 GTSNPN, CDR2 SVGIG (reference sequence). The CDR3 extends over 13 amino acids. The CDR3 sequence: CAWSKGSQETQYF. The CDR3 DNA reads as TGTGCCTGGAGTAAAGGCAGTCAAGAGACCCAGTACTTC.

In DNA form, the CDR3 reads TGTGCCAGCAGCCAAAATGGGGGGGTACGAGAGACCCAGTACTTC. Translating it yields CASSQNGGVRETQYF. V usage is TRBV4-2 and J usage is TRBJ2-5, with TRBD2 matching 7 bases. This CDR3 contains 15 residues. Per the germline V gene, CDR1 is LGHNA and CDR2 is YNFKEQ. The ends lost 2 bases at V and 4 bases at J; junction bases unmatched: 7.

This clonotype has a handful of counts. The chain carries TRBV27 and TRBJ2-7, with D unclear. Germline V CDR1 and CDR2: MNHEY, SMNVEV (reference sequence). Trimming left V 6 bases short and J 0 bases short, with 12 bases between. This CDR3 is 14 amino acids long. The CDR3 sequence: CASSIGRNSYEQYF. CDR3 in DNA: TGTGCCAGCAGCATCGGCAGGAACTCCTACGAGCAGTACTTC.

The chain uses TRBV9 and TRBJ1-4; possibly TRBD1 for D (5 bases). Trimming pared 0 bases from V and 0 bases from J, leaving 6 bases between. Germline V gene lookup returns CDR1 SGDLS and CDR2 YYNGEE. This CDR3 has 15 amino acids. The CDR3 loop reads CASSVGGATNEKLFF. The CDR3 DNA reads TGTGCCAGCAGCGTAGGGGGGGCAACTAATGAAAAACTGTTTTTT. The full variable domain, with the rest looked up from reference TRBV9 and TRBJ1-4, is DSGVTQTPKHLITATGQRVTLRCSPRSGDLSVYWYQQSLDQGLQFLIQYYNGEERAKGNILERFSAQQFPDLHSELNLSSLELGDSALYFCASSVGGATNEKLFFGSGTQLSVL.

The V call is TRBV20-1, the J call TRBJ2-5; unclear D gene. The CDR3 consists of 11 residues. Per germline, CDR1 DFQATT and CDR2 SNEGSKA (reference sequence). The CDR3 is CSLVGLKTQYF. In DNA form, the CDR3 reads TGCAGCCTAGTCGGTTTGAAGACCCAGTACTTC.

The rearrangement joins TRBV7-9 to TRBJ2-1, with a tentative D call TRBD1 (6 bases). Germline-derived CDR1 and CDR2 are SEHNR and FQNEAQ (reference sequence). With 1 base removed from V and 0 bases from J, the gap between germline ends came to 16 bases. The length of the CDR3 is 18 residues. CDR3 in DNA: TGTGCCAGCAGCTTAGAGGGGGTTCGGACGGTCTCCTACAATGAGCAGTTCTTC. Its translation is CASSLEGVRTVSYNEQFF. Looking up the rest from reference TRBV7-9 and TRBJ2-1 gives the full variable domain: DTGVSQNPRHKITKRGQNVTFRCDPISEHNRLYWYRQTLGQGPEFLTYFQNEAQLEKSRLLSDRFSAERPKGSFSTLEIQRTEQGDSAMYLCASSLEGVRTVSYNEQFFGPGTRLTVL.

The chain employs TRBV6-6 and TRBJ2-3; 8 nucleotides line up with TRBD2. Germline V gives CDR1 MNHNY, CDR2 SVGAGI (reference sequence). This CDR3 spans 15 amino acids. After removal of 2 bases from V and 1 base from J, the junction contained 2 bases not matched to a gene. CDR3 coding DNA: TGTGCCAGCAGTTACCCAGCGGGGGGCACAGATACGCAGTATTTT. Translation: CASSYPAGGTDTQYF.

The rearrangement uses TRBV2 and TRBJ1-2, with 7 bases lining up with TRBD1. The germline gives CDR1 SNHLY, CDR2 FYNNEI. V trimming: 5 bases; J trimming: 8 bases; junction bases outside the gene matches: 8. This CDR3 comprises 13 residues. CDR3 coding DNA: TGTGCCAGCAGTATCACAGGGGTAACCGGCTACACCTTC. Its protein is CASSITGVTGYTF.

This sequence joins TRBV10-3 and TRBJ2-3, with D maybe TRBD2 (6 bases). The CDR3 covers 16 residues. With 4 bases removed from V and 6 bases from J, the gap between germline ends came to 20 bases. CDR1 and CDR2 (germline): ENHRY, SYGVKD. DNA of the CDR3: TGTGCCATCAGTGGTTTATCTAGCGAACCCTCGGATACGCAGTATTTT. This translates into CAISGLSSEPSDTQYF.